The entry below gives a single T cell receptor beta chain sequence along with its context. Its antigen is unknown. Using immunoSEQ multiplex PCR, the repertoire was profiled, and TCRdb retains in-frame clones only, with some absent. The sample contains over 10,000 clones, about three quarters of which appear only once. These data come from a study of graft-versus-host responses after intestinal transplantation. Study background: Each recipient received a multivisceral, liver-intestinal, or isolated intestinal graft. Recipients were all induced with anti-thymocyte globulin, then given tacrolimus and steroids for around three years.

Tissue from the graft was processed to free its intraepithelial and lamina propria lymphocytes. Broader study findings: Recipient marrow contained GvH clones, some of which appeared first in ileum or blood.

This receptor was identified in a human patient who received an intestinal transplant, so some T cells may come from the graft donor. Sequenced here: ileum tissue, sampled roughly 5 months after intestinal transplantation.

The CDR3 nucleotides are TGTGCCAGCAGTTATGGACAGGGGGGAACCGGGGAGCTGTTTTTT. It specifies CASSYGQGGTGELFF. The chain combines TRBV14 with TRBJ2-2; 10 nucleotides match TRBD1. CDR3 length: 15 amino acids. The V and J ends lost 6 bases and 5 bases, in that order; junction bases with no gene match: 6. Germline values: CDR1 SGHDN, CDR2 FVKESK. Variable domain in full (rest from reference TRBV14 and TRBJ2-2): EAGVTQFPSHSVIEKGQTVTLRCDPISGHDNLYWYRRVMGKEIKFLLHFVKESKQDESGMPNNRFLAERTGGTYSTLKVQPAELEDSGVYFCASSYGQGGTGELFFGEGSRLTVL.